These 14 T cell receptor beta chains originate from one sample sequenced in a study of response to subunit inactivated influenza vaccine. TCRdb reprocessed the RT-PCR reads via MiXCR and lists one record per CDR3 protein. The sample shows around 190,000 distinct CDR3 sequences, under 15% of them seen only once. The specimen comprised CD8+ T cells sorted from PBMCs, sampled more than 4 days after vaccination. The receptors here all came from a man aged 50 to 60 who received an inactivated influenza vaccine.

The J gene is TRBJ2-1, the V gene TRBV13; possible D gene TRBD1, 5 bases. This CDR3 spans 20 amino acids. Germline lookup yields CDR1 PRHDT and CDR2 FYEKMQ (reference sequence). V was pared by 5 bases and J by 0 bases, with 26 bases between. CDR3 residues: CASSQASPQGDQSSYNEQFF. The CDR3 DNA reads as TGTGCCAGCAGCCAGGCGAGCCCTCAGGGTGACCAGAGCTCCTACAATGAGCAGTTCTTC. Supplemented by reference TRBV13 and TRBJ2-1, the full variable domain reads AAGVIQSPRHLIKEKRETATLKCYPIPRHDTVYWYQQGPGQDPQFLISFYEKMQSDKGSIPDRFSAQQFSDYHSELNMSSLELGDSALYFCASSQASPQGDQSSYNEQFFGPGTRLTVL.

Here the CDR3 DNA reads TGTGCCAGCAGCCCCTGGGGGGGCAATCAGCCCCAGCATTTT. This encodes CASSPWGGNQPQHF. The chain links TRBV6-1 to TRBJ1-5; D might be TRBD1 (5 bases). The CDR3 covers 14 residues. With 6 bases removed from V and 2 bases from J, the gap between germline ends came to 11 bases. Germline lookup yields CDR1 MNHNS and CDR2 SASEGT.

This clonotype came up a few times. This sequence joins TRBV5-1 and TRBJ2-7, with a possible D match to TRBD1 (5 bases). The CDR3 contains 13 residues. Germline values: CDR1 SGHRS, CDR2 YFSETQ. Trimming removed 5 bases at V and 4 bases at J, with 13 bases between. CDR3 loop: CASRPQTAYEQYF. The CDR3 DNA follows: TGCGCCAGCAGACCACAGACAGCTTACGAGCAGTACTTC.

This clonotype has at least ten counts. The V gene is TRBV12-3 or TRBV12-4, the J gene TRBJ2-7; D is unresolved. CDR3 length: 14 amino acids. V was shortened by 3 bases and J by 0 bases, with 9 bases between the two germline ends. The CDR3 DNA follows: TGTGCCAGCAGTTTTTCAGGACCCTCCTACGAGCAGTACTTC. This sequence encodes CASSFSGPSYEQYF.

The rearrangement links TRBV12-3 or TRBV12-4 to TRBJ2-1, with a possible D match to TRBD1 (6 bases). The germline V and J ends were trimmed by 5 bases and 8 bases, with 10 bases remaining between them. The CDR3 contains 12 residues. CDR3 nucleotides: TGTGCCAGCAGTACAGGGTACGATGAGCAGTTCTTC. Protein product: CASSTGYDEQFF.

The chain joins TRBV11-2 to TRBJ2-1; 9 bases match TRBD2. The V gene's germline CDR1 is SGHAT and CDR2 FQNNGV. Trimming cost V 2 bases and J 0 bases; bases outside gene matches: 17. The CDR3 runs to 21 residues. CDR3 residues: CASSLQSGASGTYSSYNEQFF. The CDR3 coding sequence is TGTGCCAGCAGCTTACAGAGCGGGGCTAGCGGGACGTACAGCTCCTACAATGAGCAGTTCTTC.

The chain employs TRBV11-2 and TRBJ2-7, with 8 bases lining up with TRBD1. This CDR3 comprises 13 residues. J was trimmed by 5 bases and V by 5 bases; bases with no gene match: 5. Germline V gene data show CDR1 as SGHAT and CDR2 as FQNNGV. DNA of the CDR3: TGTGCCAGCAGCCCGACCAGGGGGCACGAGCAGTACTTC. Amino acid sequence: CASSPTRGHEQYF.

This clonotype was seen more than once but under ten times. V gene TRBV7-9 combines with J gene TRBJ2-7; D is unresolved. This CDR3 is built from 12 residues. Germline-derived CDR1 and CDR2 are SEHNR and FQNEAQ (reference sequence). The V end was cut by 4 bases, the J end by 6 bases, with 10 bases between. The CDR3 DNA reads TGTGCCAGCAGCTCAATGAATCGCGAGCAGTACTTC. As protein: CASSSMNREQYF.

There are a few counts of this clonotype. The rearrangement uses TRBV5-5 and TRBJ1-5; 10 nucleotides match TRBD1. Per germline, CDR1 SGHKS and CDR2 YYEKEE (reference sequence). The CDR3 covers 15 residues. Germline trimming cut 2 bases from V and 5 bases from J; bases unmatched to any gene: 4. CDR3: CASSFRQGAYQPQHF. The CDR3 DNA reads TGTGCCAGCAGCTTTCGACAGGGGGCCTATCAGCCCCAGCATTTT.

J is TRBJ2-3 and V is TRBV6-2 or TRBV6-3; 13 bases match TRBD2. The CDR3 length is 22 residues. The V gene end was trimmed by 4 bases and the J gene end by 0 bases; junction bases not matched to a gene: 19. The germline gives CDR1 MNHEY, CDR2 SVGEGT. For the CDR3, the DNA is TGTGCCAGCAGTTCTCCCGGGACTAGCGGGGAAGAACCAAACCGTAGCACAGATACGCAGTATTTT. This sequence encodes CASSSPGTSGEEPNRSTDTQYF.

V and J are TRBV2 and TRBJ2-3, with a possible D match to TRBD1 (5 bases). Germline assignment: CDR1 SNHLY and CDR2 FYNNEI. This CDR3 is 15 amino acids long. V was clipped by 4 bases and J by 1 base, with 12 bases between them. This chain's CDR3 is CASSVSSRGTDTQYF. In DNA form, the CDR3 reads TGTGCCAGCAGTGTGAGTAGCAGGGGCACAGATACGCAGTATTTT.

V usage is TRBV7-2 and J usage is TRBJ2-5; a possible D gene is TRBD2 (6 bases). This CDR3 is 17 amino acids long. Germline V CDR1 and CDR2: SGHTA, FQGNSA. V was trimmed by 2 bases and J by 0 bases, leaving 16 bases between them. This CDR3 is CASSLLFSGWYQETQYF. The CDR3 DNA reads as TGTGCCAGCAGCTTATTGTTTAGCGGTTGGTACCAAGAGACCCAGTACTTC.

V and J are TRBV7-9 and TRBJ2-1; 7 bases line up with TRBD2. The junction had 10 bases not matched to a gene; V was cut back by 8 bases and J by 0 bases. CDR3 size: 16 residues. Germline V gene lookup returns CDR1 SEHNR and CDR2 FQNEAQ (reference sequence). The CDR3 region is CASAGGLLNSYNEQFF. CDR3 DNA sequence: TGTGCCAGCGCTGGGGGACTATTAAACTCCTACAATGAGCAGTTCTTC.

This clonotype has more than one count but fewer than ten. This chain joins TRBV5-6 and TRBJ2-7, with 7 bases matching TRBD2. From germline, CDR1 is SGHDT and CDR2 YYEEEE. The CDR3 length is 15 residues. Trimming removed 4 bases from V and 6 bases from J; junction bases left unmatched: 13. CDR3 residues: CASSIMAGALREQYF. For the CDR3, the DNA is TGTGCCAGCAGCATCATGGCGGGAGCACTGCGCGAGCAGTACTTC.